The sequence of this T cell receptor (beta chain) was determined in a study of tumor and adjacent non-tumor tissue in lung cancer. This sample's RNA came from whole unsorted tissue. More than 3 cm separated this lung sample from the edge of the tumor. A modified ARM-PCR protocol with three rounds of nested PCR amplified TCRbeta. TCRdb itself ran the multiplex PCR reads through MiXCR, one entry per CDR3 protein. The sample records 44,000 or so distinct CDR3 sequences, less than 70% being singletons. As for this clonotype: A read error may produce the germline difference seen at one junction end.

Sequencing was carried out using distant non-tumor lung tissue. This clonotype originated in a woman in her thirties or forties with non-small cell lung cancer.

The CDR3 loop is CAISGDTNYEQYF. In DNA, the CDR3 is TGCGCCATCAGTGGAGACACCAACTACGAGCAGTACTTC. V gene TRBV10-2 combines with J gene TRBJ2-7; no reliable D call. The CDR3 is made up of 13 amino acids. Germline CDR1 WSHSY, CDR2 SAAADI.